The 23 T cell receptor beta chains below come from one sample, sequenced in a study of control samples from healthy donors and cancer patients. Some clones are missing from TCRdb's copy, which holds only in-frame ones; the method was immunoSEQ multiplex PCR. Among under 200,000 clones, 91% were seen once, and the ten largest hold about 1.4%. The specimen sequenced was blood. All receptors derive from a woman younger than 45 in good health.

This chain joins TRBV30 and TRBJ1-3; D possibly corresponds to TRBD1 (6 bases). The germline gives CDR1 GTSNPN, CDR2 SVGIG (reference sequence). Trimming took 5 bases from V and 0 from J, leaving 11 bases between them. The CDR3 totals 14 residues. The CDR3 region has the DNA TGTGCCTGGGACAGGCCCTCCTCTGGAAACACCATATATTTT. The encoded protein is CAWDRPSSGNTIYF.

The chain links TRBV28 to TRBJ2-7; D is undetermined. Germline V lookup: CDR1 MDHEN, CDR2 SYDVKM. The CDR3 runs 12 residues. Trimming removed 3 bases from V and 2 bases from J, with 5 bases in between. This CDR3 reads CASSFRAYEQYF. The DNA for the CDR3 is TGTGCCAGCAGTTTCCGGGCCTACGAGCAGTACTTC.

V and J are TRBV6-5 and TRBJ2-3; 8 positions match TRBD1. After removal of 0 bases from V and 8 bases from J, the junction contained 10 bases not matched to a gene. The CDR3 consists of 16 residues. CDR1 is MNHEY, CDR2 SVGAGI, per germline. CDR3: CASSYSKDRDQGTQYF. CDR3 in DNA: TGTGCCAGCAGTTACTCGAAGGACAGGGACCAAGGTACGCAGTATTTT.

The CDR3 loop reads CATSRDSRSGNTIYF. The CDR3, as DNA: TGTGCCACCAGCAGAGATAGCCGCTCTGGAAACACCATATATTTT. The chain couples TRBV15 to TRBJ1-3; D uncertain. The V end lost 0 bases, the J end lost 0 bases, and 6 bases lay between the germline ends. The germline gives CDR1 LNHNV, CDR2 YYDKDF (reference sequence). There are 15 residues in the CDR3.

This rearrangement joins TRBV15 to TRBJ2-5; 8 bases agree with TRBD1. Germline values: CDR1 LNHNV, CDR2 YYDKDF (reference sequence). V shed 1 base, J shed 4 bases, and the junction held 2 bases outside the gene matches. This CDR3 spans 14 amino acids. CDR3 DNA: TGTGCCACCAGCAGAGGCAGGGGGCCAGAGACCCAGTACTTC. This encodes CATSRGRGPETQYF.

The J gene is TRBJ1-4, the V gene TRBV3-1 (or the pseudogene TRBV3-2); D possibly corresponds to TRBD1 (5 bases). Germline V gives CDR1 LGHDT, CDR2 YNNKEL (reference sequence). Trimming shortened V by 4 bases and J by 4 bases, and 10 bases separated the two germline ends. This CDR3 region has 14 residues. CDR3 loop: CASSPRQINEKLFF. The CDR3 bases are TGTGCCAGCAGCCCCCGACAGATTAATGAAAAACTGTTTTTT.

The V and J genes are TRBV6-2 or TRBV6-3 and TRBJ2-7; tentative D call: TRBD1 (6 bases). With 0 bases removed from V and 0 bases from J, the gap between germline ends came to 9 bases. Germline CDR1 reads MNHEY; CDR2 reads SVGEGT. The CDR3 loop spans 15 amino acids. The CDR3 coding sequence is TGTGCCAGCAGTTACTCGACAGGCCGCTCCTACGAGCAGTACTTC. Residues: CASSYSTGRSYEQYF.

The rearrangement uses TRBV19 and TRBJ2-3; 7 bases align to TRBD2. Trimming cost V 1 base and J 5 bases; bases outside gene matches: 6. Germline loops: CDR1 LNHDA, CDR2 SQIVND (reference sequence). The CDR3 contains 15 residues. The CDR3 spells CASSIAAGLGDTQYF. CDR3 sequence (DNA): TGTGCCAGTAGTATAGCAGCGGGGTTAGGAGATACGCAGTATTTT.

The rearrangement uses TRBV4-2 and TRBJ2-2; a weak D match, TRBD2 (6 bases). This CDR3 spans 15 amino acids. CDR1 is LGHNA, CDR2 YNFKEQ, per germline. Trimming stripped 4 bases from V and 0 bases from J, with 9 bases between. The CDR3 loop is CASSRTGANTGELFF. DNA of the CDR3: TGTGCCAGCAGCCGGACGGGAGCGAACACCGGGGAGCTGTTTTTT.

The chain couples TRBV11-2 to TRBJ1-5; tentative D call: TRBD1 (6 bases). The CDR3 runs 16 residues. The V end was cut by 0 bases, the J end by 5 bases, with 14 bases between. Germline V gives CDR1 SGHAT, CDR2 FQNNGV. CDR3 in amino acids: CASSLEGGGSDQPQHF. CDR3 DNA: TGTGCCAGCAGCTTAGAAGGCGGGGGCAGCGATCAGCCCCAGCATTTT. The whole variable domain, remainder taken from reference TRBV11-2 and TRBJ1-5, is EAGVAQSPRYKIIEKRQSVAFWCNPISGHATLYWYQQILGQGPKLLIQFQNNGVVDDSQLPKDRFSAERLKGVDSTLKIQPAKLEDSAVYLCASSLEGGGSDQPQHFGDGTRLSIL.

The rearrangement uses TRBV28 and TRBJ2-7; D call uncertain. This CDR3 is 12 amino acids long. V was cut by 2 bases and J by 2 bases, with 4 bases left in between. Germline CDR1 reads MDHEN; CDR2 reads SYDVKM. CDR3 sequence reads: CASSLPPYEQYF. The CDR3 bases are TGTGCCAGCAGTTTACCCCCCTACGAGCAGTACTTC. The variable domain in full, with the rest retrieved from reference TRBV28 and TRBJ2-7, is DVKVTQSSRYLVKRTGEKVFLECVQDMDHENMFWYRQDPGLGLRLIYFSYDVKMKEKGDIPEGYSVSREKKERFSLILESASTNQTSMYLCASSLPPYEQYFGPGTRLTVT.

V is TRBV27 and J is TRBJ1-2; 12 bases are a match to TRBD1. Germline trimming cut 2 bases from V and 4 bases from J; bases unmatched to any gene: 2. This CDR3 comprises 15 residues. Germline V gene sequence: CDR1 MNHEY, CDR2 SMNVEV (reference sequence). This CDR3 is CASSLGTGGLYGYTF. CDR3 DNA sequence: TGTGCCAGCAGTTTAGGGACAGGGGGCCTCTATGGCTACACCTTC.

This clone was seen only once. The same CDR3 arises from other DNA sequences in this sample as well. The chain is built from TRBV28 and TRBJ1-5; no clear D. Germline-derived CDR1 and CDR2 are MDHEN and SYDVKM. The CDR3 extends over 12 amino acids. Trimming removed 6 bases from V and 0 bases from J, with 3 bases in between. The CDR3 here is CASRDSNQPQHF. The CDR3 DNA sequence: TGTGCCAGCAGGGATAGCAATCAGCCCCAGCATTTT. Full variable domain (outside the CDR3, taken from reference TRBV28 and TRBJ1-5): DVKVTQSSRYLVKRTGEKVFLECVQDMDHENMFWYRQDPGLGLRLIYFSYDVKMKEKGDIPEGYSVSREKKERFSLILESASTNQTSMYLCASRDSNQPQHFGDGTRLSIL.

CDR3 in DNA: TGCGCCAGCAGCTTGGCGGGGGCGCGGGTCTTGAACACTGAAGCTTTCTTT. It codes for CASSLAGARVLNTEAFF. This sequence joins TRBV5-1 and TRBJ1-1; D may be TRBD1 (6 bases). Trimming took 0 bases from V and 0 from J, leaving 15 bases between them. CDR3 length: 17 residues. Germline values: CDR1 SGHRS, CDR2 YFSETQ. The full variable domain, in which reference TRBV5-1 and TRBJ1-1 provide the parts outside the CDR3, is KAGVTQTPRYLIKTRGQQVTLSCSPISGHRSVSWYQQTPGQGLQFLFEYFSETQRNKGNFPGRFSGRQFSNSRSEMNVSTLELGDSALYLCASSLAGARVLNTEAFFGQGTRLTVV.

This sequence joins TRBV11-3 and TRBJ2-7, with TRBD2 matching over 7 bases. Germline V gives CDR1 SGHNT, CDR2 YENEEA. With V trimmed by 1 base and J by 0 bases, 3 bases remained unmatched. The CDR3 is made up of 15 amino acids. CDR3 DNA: TGTGCCAGCAGCTTAGCGGGAGGAAGCTCCTACGAGCAGTACTTC. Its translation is CASSLAGGSSYEQYF.

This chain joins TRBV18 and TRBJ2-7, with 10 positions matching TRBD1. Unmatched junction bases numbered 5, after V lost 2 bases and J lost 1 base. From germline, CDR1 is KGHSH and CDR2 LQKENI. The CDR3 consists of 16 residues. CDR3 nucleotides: TGTGCCAGCTCACCAAGACAGGGGGCGCGGTCCTACGAGCAGTACTTC. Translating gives CASSPRQGARSYEQYF.

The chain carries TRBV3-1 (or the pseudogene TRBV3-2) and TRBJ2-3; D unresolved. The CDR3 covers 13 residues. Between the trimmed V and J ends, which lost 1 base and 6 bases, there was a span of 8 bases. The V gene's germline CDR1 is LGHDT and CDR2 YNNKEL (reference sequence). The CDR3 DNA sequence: TGTGCCAGCAGCCAAGGCTCTGGGGATACGCAGTATTTT. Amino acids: CASSQGSGDTQYF.

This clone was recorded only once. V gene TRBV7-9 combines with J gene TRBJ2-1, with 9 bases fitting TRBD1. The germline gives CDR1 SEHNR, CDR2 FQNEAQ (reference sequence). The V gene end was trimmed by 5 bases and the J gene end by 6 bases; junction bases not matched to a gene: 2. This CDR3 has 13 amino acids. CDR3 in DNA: TGTGCCAGCAGCGGACAGGGGCCCAATGAGCAGTTCTTC. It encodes CASSGQGPNEQFF.

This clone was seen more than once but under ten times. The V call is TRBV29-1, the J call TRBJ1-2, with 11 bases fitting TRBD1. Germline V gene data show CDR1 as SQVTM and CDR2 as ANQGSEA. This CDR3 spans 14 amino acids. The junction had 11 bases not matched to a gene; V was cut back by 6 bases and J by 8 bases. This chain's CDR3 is CSVQPGQGVRGYTF. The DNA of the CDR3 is TGCAGCGTACAACCGGGACAGGGGGTTCGGGGCTACACCTTC.

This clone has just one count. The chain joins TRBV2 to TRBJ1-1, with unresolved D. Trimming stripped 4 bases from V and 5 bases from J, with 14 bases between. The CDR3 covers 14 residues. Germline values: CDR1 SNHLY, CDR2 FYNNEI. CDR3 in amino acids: CASSVAGWGTEAFF. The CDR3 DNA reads TGTGCCAGCAGTGTCGCTGGCTGGGGTACTGAAGCTTTCTTT. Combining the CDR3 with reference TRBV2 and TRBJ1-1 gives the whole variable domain EPEVTQTPSHQVTQMGQEVILRCVPISNHLYFYWYRQILGQKVEFLVSFYNNEISEKSEIFDDQFSVERPDGSNFTLKIRSTKLEDSAMYFCASSVAGWGTEAFFGQGTRLTVV.

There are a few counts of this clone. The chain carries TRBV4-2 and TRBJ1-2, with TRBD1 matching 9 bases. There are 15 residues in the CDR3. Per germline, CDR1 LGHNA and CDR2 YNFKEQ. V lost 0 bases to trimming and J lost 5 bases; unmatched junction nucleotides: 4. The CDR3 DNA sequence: TGTGCCAGCAGCCAAGAAAGGACAGGGGCGTATGGCTACACCTTC. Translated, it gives CASSQERTGAYGYTF.

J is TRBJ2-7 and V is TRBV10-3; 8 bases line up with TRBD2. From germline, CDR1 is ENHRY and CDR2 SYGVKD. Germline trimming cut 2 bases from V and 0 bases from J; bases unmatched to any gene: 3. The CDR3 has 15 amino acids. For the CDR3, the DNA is TGTGCCATCAGTGAGACCGGGACTAGCTCCTACGAGCAGTACTTC. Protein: CAISETGTSSYEQYF.

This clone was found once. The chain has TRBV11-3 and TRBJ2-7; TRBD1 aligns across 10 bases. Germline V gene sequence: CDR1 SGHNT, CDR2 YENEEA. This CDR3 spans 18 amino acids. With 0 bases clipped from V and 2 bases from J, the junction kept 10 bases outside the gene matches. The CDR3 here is CASSLEGQGIADPYEQYF. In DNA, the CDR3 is TGTGCCAGCAGCTTAGAGGGACAGGGGATAGCGGACCCCTACGAGCAGTACTTC.